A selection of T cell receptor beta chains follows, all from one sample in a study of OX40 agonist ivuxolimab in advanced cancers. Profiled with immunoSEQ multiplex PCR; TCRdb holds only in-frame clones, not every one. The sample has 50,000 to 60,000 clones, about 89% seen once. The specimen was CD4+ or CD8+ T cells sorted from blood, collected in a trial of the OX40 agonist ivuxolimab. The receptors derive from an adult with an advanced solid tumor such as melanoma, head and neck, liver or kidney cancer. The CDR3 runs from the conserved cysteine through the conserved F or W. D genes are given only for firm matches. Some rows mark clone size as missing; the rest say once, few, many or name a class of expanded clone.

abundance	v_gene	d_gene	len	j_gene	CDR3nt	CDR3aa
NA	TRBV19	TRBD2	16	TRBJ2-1	TGTGCCAGTAGTATAGGGGGCGGGAGCTCCTACAATGAGCAGTTCTTC	CASSIGGGSSYNEQFF
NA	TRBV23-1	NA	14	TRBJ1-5	TGCGCCAGCAGTCGTTCGGGCGGCAATCAGCCCCAGCATTTT	CASSRSGGNQPQHF
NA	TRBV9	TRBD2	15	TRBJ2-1	TGTGCCAGCAGCGGTCTTAGCGGGAGGGACAATGAGCAGTTCTTC	CASSGLSGRDNEQFF
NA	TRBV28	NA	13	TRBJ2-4	TGTGCCAGCAGCCCTCAGATCAAAAACATTCAGTACTTC	CASSPQIKNIQYF
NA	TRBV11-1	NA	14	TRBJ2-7	TGTGCCAGCAGCTTAGAGGGCTACTACTACGAGCAGTACTTC	CASSLEGYYYEQYF
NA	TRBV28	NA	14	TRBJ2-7	TGTGCCAGCAGTTCGCCGGGACACCCTCTCGAGCAGTACTTC	CASSSPGHPLEQYF
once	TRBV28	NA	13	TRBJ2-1	TGTGCCAGCAGTTCGGGCTCCTACAATGAGCAGTTCTTC	CASSSGSYNEQFF
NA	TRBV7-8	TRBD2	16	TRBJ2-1	TGTGCCAGCAGCGAGCAGGGAGGGAATTCCTACAATGAGCAGTTCTTC	CASSEQGGNSYNEQFF
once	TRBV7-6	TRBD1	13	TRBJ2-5	TGTGCCAGCAGCTTAAGACAGGGGGAGACCCAGTACTTC	CASSLRQGETQYF
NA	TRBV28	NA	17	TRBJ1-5	TGTGCCAGCAGTTCCCCGGGGGGGACGTTTAACAATCAGCCCCAGCATTTT	CASSSPGGTFNNQPQHF
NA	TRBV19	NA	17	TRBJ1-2	TGTGCCAGTAATCCGGACGCCCGACAGTGGAGTGTACCCAGCTACACCTTC	CASNPDARQWSVPSYTF